Each of the 32 T cell receptor beta chains below was sequenced from the same sample in a study of blood T cell repertoires in COVID-19. Profiled with immunoSEQ multiplex PCR; TCRdb holds only in-frame clones, not every one. The profile shows roughly 280,000 clones, approximately 90% of them singletons. The sample was PBMCs or T cells enriched from blood (not recorded which). The receptors were sampled from a woman between 45 and 60 years old who had recovered from COVID-19.

This CDR3 reads CASWGRDYQPQHF. The CDR3 coding sequence is TGTGCCAGCTGGGGCAGGGATTATCAGCCCCAGCATTTT. V and J are TRBV28 and TRBJ1-5; TRBD1 is a possible D gene (5 bases). Between the trimmed V and J ends, which lost 8 bases and 5 bases, there was a span of 13 bases. Germline V CDR1 and CDR2: MDHEN, SYDVKM. CDR3 length: 13 amino acids.

The V call is TRBV4-2, the J call TRBJ2-2, with D possibly being TRBD2 (5 bases). This CDR3 has 14 amino acids. The ends were cut back, 4 bases at V and 1 base at J, with 7 bases in the middle. CDR1 and CDR2 (germline): LGHNA, YNFKEQ. The CDR3, as DNA: TGTGCCAGCAGCCTGGGAGTGAACACCGGGGAGCTGTTTTTT. Its protein is CASSLGVNTGELFF.

The chain employs TRBV27 and TRBJ2-7; no clear D gene. The CDR3 spans 12 residues. V was pared by 2 bases and J by 6 bases, with 8 bases between. Germline V gene data show CDR1 as MNHEY and CDR2 as SMNVEV (reference sequence). CDR3 in amino acids: CASSLVGGEQYF. CDR3 DNA sequence: TGTGCCAGCAGTTTAGTCGGCGGCGAGCAGTACTTC.

The J gene is TRBJ1-2, the V gene TRBV7-9; a weak D match, TRBD1 (6 bases). V lost 4 bases and J lost 4, with 10 bases in between. The CDR3 has 13 residues. The germline V gene has CDR1 SEHNR and CDR2 FQNEAQ (reference sequence). The CDR3 DNA reads TGTGCCAGCAGCTCACAGGGATTCTATGGCTACACCTTC. This codes for CASSSQGFYGYTF.

This clone was counted once. The chain employs TRBV19 and TRBJ2-2, with 10 positions matching TRBD2. The CDR3 contains 14 residues. Germline V gives CDR1 LNHDA, CDR2 SQIVND (reference sequence). J gave up 7 bases and V 3 bases, and 2 bases lay outside the gene matches. CDR3 protein: CASSMGLASGELFF. The CDR3 DNA reads TGTGCCAGTAGTATGGGACTAGCGAGCGGGGAGCTGTTTTTT.

This clone showed up just once. The chain links TRBV9 to TRBJ2-5, with 7 bases fitting TRBD2. CDR3 size: 16 residues. The germline V gene has CDR1 SGDLS and CDR2 YYNGEE. Trimming removed 3 bases from V and 0 bases from J; junction bases left unmatched: 8. The CDR3 protein is CASSARFGGYQETQYF. CDR3 coding DNA: TGTGCCAGCAGCGCCCGGTTCGGGGGGTACCAAGAGACCCAGTACTTC. Full variable domain (missing parts from reference TRBV9 and TRBJ2-5): DSGVTQTPKHLITATGQRVTLRCSPRSGDLSVYWYQQSLDQGLQFLIQYYNGEERAKGNILERFSAQQFPDLHSELNLSSLELGDSALYFCASSARFGGYQETQYFGPGTRLLVL.

The V call is TRBV28, the J call TRBJ2-7; no reliable D call. This CDR3 comprises 15 residues. V was clipped by 4 bases and J by 2 bases, with 15 bases between them. Germline loops: CDR1 MDHEN, CDR2 SYDVKM. CDR3 DNA sequence: TGTGCCAGCAGTTCCCCGTTCCGCGTGACCTACGAGCAGTACTTC. Its protein is CASSSPFRVTYEQYF.

The rearrangement links TRBV5-8 to TRBJ2-1, with 7 bases identical to TRBD1. The V gene end was trimmed by 3 bases and the J gene end by 2 bases; junction bases not matched to a gene: 8. CDR1 SGHTS and CDR2 YDEGEE come from the germline V gene. The CDR3 totals 16 residues. This CDR3 is CASSSGQPSTYNEQFF. CDR3 in DNA: TGTGCCAGCAGCTCGGGACAGCCAAGTACCTACAATGAGCAGTTCTTC.

The V call is TRBV19, the J call TRBJ2-2; the match to TRBD1 covers 10 bases. The CDR3 has 18 amino acids. V lost 4 bases and J lost 5; bases outside the gene matches: 13. Germline CDR1 and CDR2: LNHDA and SQIVND (reference sequence). The CDR3 DNA reads as TGTGCCAGTAGTAAAGGTGCCCCGGGACAGGGGTTTACCGGGGAGCTGTTTTTT. This codes for CASSKGAPGQGFTGELFF.

V usage is TRBV4-2 and J usage is TRBJ2-4; no clear D. The CDR3 is made up of 13 amino acids. V lost 0 bases, J lost 4 bases, and 4 bases lay in between. Germline V gene lookup returns CDR1 LGHNA and CDR2 YNFKEQ. The CDR3: CASSQDLKNIQYF. CDR3 in DNA: TGTGCCAGCAGCCAAGACTTGAAAAACATTCAGTACTTC.

The chain combines TRBV6-5 with TRBJ1-5, with 7 nucleotides matching TRBD1. Germline V gives CDR1 MNHEY, CDR2 SVGAGI. This CDR3 is built from 14 residues. The J segment lost 7 bases and the V segment lost 0 bases, leaving 3 bases of the junction unmatched. The CDR3 DNA reads TGTGCCAGCAGTTACTCCCCCAGGGGGCAGCCCCAGCATTTT. Translated: CASSYSPRGQPQHF.

Turning to this clone: A read error may produce the germline difference seen at one junction end. Written as DNA, the CDR3 is TGTGCTAGCACCCCAACCACTACCTCTAATGAGCAGTTCTTC. It encodes CASTPTTTSNEQFF. This chain links TRBV7-7 with TRBJ2-1; D is undetermined. Germline V gene sequence: CDR1 SSHAT, CDR2 FNYEAQ (reference sequence). The CDR3 spans 14 residues.

The CDR3 loop is CASSIYPVSGTSVITQYF. In DNA, the CDR3 is TGTGCCAGCAGTATCTATCCCGTTTCCGGGACTAGCGTGATTACGCAGTACTTC. V and J are TRBV28 and TRBJ2-7; 10 bases agree with TRBD2. V lost 5 bases, J lost 9 bases, and 22 bases stayed unmatched. Germline CDR1 MDHEN, CDR2 SYDVKM. The CDR3 has 18 residues.

This clone was detected only once. V is TRBV7-2 and J is TRBJ2-7; 8 nucleotides match TRBD2. The CDR3 runs 17 residues. V shed 4 bases, J shed 0 bases, and the junction held 11 bases outside the gene matches. Germline-derived CDR1 and CDR2 are SGHTA and FQGNSA. This chain's CDR3 is CASSSRFSGIASYEQYF. CDR3 DNA: TGTGCCAGCAGCTCTCGATTTAGCGGGATCGCCTCCTACGAGCAGTACTTC.

This chain joins TRBV3-1 (or the pseudogene TRBV3-2) and TRBJ2-5; D unclear. CDR1 and CDR2 from the germline V gene are LGHDT and YNNKEL (reference sequence). The length of the CDR3 is 11 residues. Trimming cost V 0 bases and J 7 bases, with 3 bases left between them. CDR3 in amino acids: CASSQERTQYF. The CDR3 DNA reads TGTGCCAGCAGCCAAGAGAGGACCCAGTACTTC.

The rearrangement joins TRBV9 to TRBJ2-7, with 10 bases identical to TRBD1. After removal of 4 bases from V and 4 bases from J, the junction contained 8 bases not matched to a gene. The CDR3 totals 15 residues. CDR1 is SGDLS, CDR2 YYNGEE, per germline. The CDR3 region has the DNA TGTGCCAGCAGCCTCGCGGGACAGGGGTTTTACGAGCAGTACTTC. Translating gives CASSLAGQGFYEQYF. Drawing the rest from reference TRBV9 and TRBJ2-7, the complete variable domain is DSGVTQTPKHLITATGQRVTLRCSPRSGDLSVYWYQQSLDQGLQFLIQYYNGEERAKGNILERFSAQQFPDLHSELNLSSLELGDSALYFCASSLAGQGFYEQYFGPGTRLTVT.

This clone was counted once. This sequence joins TRBV4-2 and TRBJ2-3; 7 positions match TRBD2. Trimming at V came to 0 bases and at J to 1 base, leaving 10 bases not matched to a gene. CDR1 is LGHNA and CDR2 is YNFKEQ in the germline V gene. This CDR3 has 18 residues. CDR3 residues: CASSQDLMAGVGTDTQYF. CDR3 sequence (DNA): TGTGCCAGCAGCCAAGATTTAATGGCGGGAGTCGGCACAGATACGCAGTATTTT.

This sequence joins TRBV6-2 or TRBV6-3 and TRBJ2-7; D ambiguous. Germline CDR1 reads MNHEY; CDR2 reads SVGEGT. CDR3 length equals 13 residues. The germline V and J ends were trimmed by 0 bases and 6 bases, with 9 bases remaining between them. CDR3 sequence: CASSYSRQREQYF. In DNA, the CDR3 is TGTGCCAGCAGTTACTCGAGGCAGCGCGAGCAGTACTTC.

The V call is TRBV4-1, the J call TRBJ1-2; D remains ambiguous. Germline V lookup: CDR1 MGHRA, CDR2 YSYEKL. Trimming pared 0 bases from V and 3 bases from J, leaving 8 bases between. CDR3 size: 14 residues. The CDR3 DNA reads TGCGCCAGCAGCCAAGATAGAGGGCACTATGGCTACACCTTC. This encodes CASSQDRGHYGYTF.

The chain recombines TRBV29-1 with TRBJ1-2, with a weak D call TRBD1 (5 bases). There are 12 residues in the CDR3. Trimming shortened V by 6 bases and J by 8 bases, and 16 bases separated the two germline ends. Germline V gene data show CDR1 as SQVTM and CDR2 as ANQGSEA. The CDR3: CSVILTVGGYTF. CDR3 coding DNA: TGCAGCGTAATATTGACAGTTGGAGGCTACACCTTC.

This chain joins TRBV30 and TRBJ2-7; D call uncertain. The CDR3 is 14 residues long. The germline V and J ends were trimmed by 0 bases and 0 bases, with 9 bases remaining between them. Germline V gene sequence: CDR1 GTSNPN, CDR2 SVGIG (reference sequence). In DNA form, the CDR3 reads TGTGCCTGGAGTGTCTACAGCAACTCCTACGAGCAGTACTTC. Amino acids: CAWSVYSNSYEQYF.

This clone was observed a handful of times. The rearrangement uses TRBV2 and TRBJ1-1; a possible D gene is TRBD1 (5 bases). There are 15 residues in the CDR3. V dropped 6 bases and J dropped 10 bases, with 24 bases sitting between them. The germline V gene has CDR1 SNHLY and CDR2 FYNNEI. CDR3 amino acids: CASSQNLRGGRVAFF. The CDR3 nucleotides are TGTGCCAGCAGCCAAAACCTTCGGGGGGGAAGGGTAGCTTTCTTT.

The chain carries TRBV19 and TRBJ2-1; 14 positions agree with TRBD2. From germline, CDR1 is LNHDA and CDR2 SQIVND (reference sequence). Germline trimming cut 7 bases from V and 4 bases from J; bases unmatched to any gene: 12. The CDR3 contains 18 residues. The CDR3 DNA reads as TGTGCCAGTAAAAGGACTAGCGGGAGGTCCTCTATATACAATGAGCAGTTCTTC. Amino acids: CASKRTSGRSSIYNEQFF.

This chain joins TRBV10-2 and TRBJ1-6, with D possibly matching TRBD1 (6 bases). V was clipped by 3 bases and J by 1 base, with 16 bases between them. The CDR3 covers 18 residues. The germline CDR1 and CDR2 sequences are WSHSY and SAAADI. CDR3 in amino acids: CASSDGTRIPSYNSPLHF. The CDR3 DNA follows: TGCGCCAGCAGTGACGGGACACGAATCCCGTCCTATAATTCACCCCTCCACTTT.

This clone was counted between two and nine times. The chain recombines TRBV19 with TRBJ1-4; D unclear. CDR1 and CDR2 (germline): LNHDA, SQIVND (reference sequence). Trimming shortened V by 6 bases and J by 4 bases, and 6 bases separated the two germline ends. The CDR3 length is 12 residues. CDR3 protein: CASRSSNEKLFF. The CDR3 DNA follows: TGTGCCAGTAGATCCAGTAATGAAAAACTGTTTTTT.

On this clone itself: This CDR3 is also generated by other DNA sequences in the sample. J is TRBJ1-2 and V is TRBV28; a weak D match, TRBD1 (6 bases). Germline values: CDR1 MDHEN, CDR2 SYDVKM. This CDR3 spans 11 amino acids. CDR3 nucleotides: TGTGCTAGCGGACAGAACTATGGCTACACCTTC. The encoded protein is CASGQNYGYTF.

This chain joins TRBV3-1 (or the pseudogene TRBV3-2) and TRBJ2-2, with 11 nucleotides matching TRBD1. CDR3 length equals 15 residues. Germline CDR1 and CDR2: LGHDT and YNNKEL (reference sequence). V shed 4 bases, J shed 6 bases, and the junction held 4 bases outside the gene matches. Written as DNA, the CDR3 is TGTGCCAGCAGCCGAGGACAGGGGGCGGCCGGGGAGCTGTTTTTT. Translating gives CASSRGQGAAGELFF.

This clone was observed at least ten times. The chain joins TRBV9 to TRBJ2-1, with 13 bases fitting TRBD2. J was trimmed by 6 bases and V by 1 base; bases with no gene match: 10. The germline V gene encodes CDR1 SGDLS and CDR2 YYNGEE. CDR3 length: 18 residues. The CDR3 nucleotides read TGTGCCAGCAGCGTATCCCCCGCTCGGACTAGCGGGAGCAATGAGCAGTTCTTC. Its protein is CASSVSPARTSGSNEQFF.

The chain recombines TRBV3-1 (or the pseudogene TRBV3-2) with TRBJ1-1; D call uncertain. The CDR3 consists of 11 residues. With 5 bases removed from V and 8 bases from J, the gap between germline ends came to 9 bases. The germline CDR1 and CDR2 sequences are LGHDT and YNNKEL (reference sequence). The CDR3 region has the DNA TGTGCCAGCAGCAACCGGTTGGAAGCTTTCTTT. It codes for CASSNRLEAFF.

CDR3 sequence reads: CASSFSEKNTEAFF. The CDR3 DNA is TGTGCCAGCAGCTTTTCGGAGAAGAACACTGAAGCTTTCTTT. V and J are TRBV7-9 and TRBJ1-1; D ambiguous. The CDR3 runs 14 residues. The V end was cut by 3 bases, the J end by 1 base, with 9 bases between. CDR1 SEHNR and CDR2 FQNEAQ come from the germline V gene (reference sequence).

The chain combines TRBV10-2 with TRBJ1-2; TRBD1 matches at 10 bases. The junction had 6 bases not matched to a gene; V was cut back by 3 bases and J by 5 bases. CDR3 size: 15 residues. Germline CDR1 reads WSHSY; CDR2 reads SAAADI. CDR3 sequence (DNA): TGCGCCAGCAGTGACCCGACAGGGGGCGTATATGGCTACACCTTC. Amino acids: CASSDPTGGVYGYTF.

The chain joins TRBV7-8 to TRBJ1-1; D is uncertain. CDR3 length equals 16 residues. The germline gives CDR1 SGHVS, CDR2 FQNEAQ. The V and J ends lost 0 bases and 0 bases respectively, with 11 bases between them. CDR3 bases: TGTGCCAGCAGCTTAGCGATTCCGGTCATGAACACTGAAGCTTTCTTT. The encoded protein is CASSLAIPVMNTEAFF.